This note documents a single T cell receptor (beta chain) sequence. Its antigen is currently unknown. The data are from a study of OX40 agonist ivuxolimab in advanced cancers. Study-level information: Patients were dosed with the agonistic anti-OX40 (CD134) antibody ivuxolimab. Study observations and caveats: On average, a greater number of expanded clones characterised CD8+ T cells relative to CD4+.

Cycle 7 day 1, cycle 4 day 1, and baseline were the timepoints at which blood was sampled. V was pared by 5 bases and J by 1 base, with 8 bases between. This CDR3 spans 14 amino acids. The germline CDR1 and CDR2 sequences are SGHTA and FQGNSA. Method: immunoSEQ multiplex PCR; TCRdb's copy keeps in-frame clones and lacks some. The sample carries around 69,000 clones, 84% recorded once. The gene calls are TRBV7-2 and TRBJ2-2; D is unclear. The TCR originated in an adult with an advanced solid tumor such as melanoma, head and neck, liver or kidney cancer. The starting material was CD4+ or CD8+ T cells sorted from blood, obtained in a trial of the OX40 agonist ivuxolimab. This chain's CDR3 is CASSRQRNTGELFF. CDR3 sequence (DNA): TGTGCCAGCAGCCGACAAAGGAACACCGGGGAGCTGTTTTTT.